These 15 T cell receptor beta chains came from one sample sequenced in a study of T cells in Graves' hyperthyroidism and ophthalmopathy. RNA transcripts yielded amplified TCR beta CDR3 regions. TCR CDR3 underwent first-round RT-PCR with the HTBI primer set. TCRdb itself ran the multiplex PCR reads through MiXCR, one entry per CDR3 protein. The sample lists some 360,000 distinct CDR3 sequences, about 15% occurring once. Input material: blood. These receptors were obtained from a woman aged 60-75 years with Graves' hyperthyroidism.

This clonotype was detected many times. V gene TRBV30 combines with J gene TRBJ2-2; no firm D call. The V end lost 2 bases, the J end lost 2 bases, and 12 bases lay between the germline ends. The CDR3 consists of 15 residues. Germline assignment: CDR1 GTSNPN and CDR2 SVGIG (reference sequence). CDR3 protein: CAWSPSHPNTGELFF. CDR3 DNA sequence: TGTGCCTGGAGTCCCTCCCACCCCAACACCGGGGAGCTGTTTTTT.

This clonotype was counted at least ten times. This rearrangement joins TRBV3-1 to TRBJ1-1, with D maybe TRBD1 (5 bases). This CDR3 has 13 residues. Trimming cost V 6 bases and J 4 bases, with 12 bases left between them. Germline V gene lookup returns CDR1 LGHDT and CDR2 YNNKEL (reference sequence). CDR3 sequence reads: CASSPQGGTEAFF. Written as DNA, the CDR3 is TGTGCCAGCAGTCCGCAGGGAGGCACTGAAGCTTTCTTT.

This clonotype showed up just a few times. The chain couples TRBV15 to TRBJ2-7; 8 bases map to TRBD2. The CDR3 has 15 residues. V lost 5 bases to trimming and J lost 3 bases; unmatched junction nucleotides: 9. The germline V gene has CDR1 LNHNV and CDR2 YYDKDF (reference sequence). The DNA of the CDR3 is TGTGCCACCAGCGGTGGACTTAGCGGGAACTACGAGCAGTACTTC. Translating it yields CATSGGLSGNYEQYF.

This clonotype was recorded many times. The chain combines TRBV6-2 or TRBV6-3 with TRBJ1-5; D possibly corresponds to TRBD1 (6 bases). V lost 6 bases and J lost 1, with 13 bases in between. Germline V gives CDR1 MNHEY, CDR2 SVGEGT. CDR3 size: 15 residues. CDR3 region: CASRRTVDSNQPQHF. In DNA, the CDR3 is TGTGCCAGCAGGCGGACAGTTGACAGCAATCAGCCCCAGCATTTT.

The table lists this clonotype with many counts. The rearrangement joins TRBV12-3 or TRBV12-4 to TRBJ1-2; D remains ambiguous. Trimming left V 6 bases short and J 6 bases short, with 17 bases between. This CDR3 has 14 amino acids. The CDR3 loop is CASRPSTFRDGYTF. CDR3 sequence (DNA): TGTGCCAGCAGACCGTCCACATTTAGGGATGGCTACACCTTC.

The V gene is TRBV6-2 or TRBV6-3, the J gene TRBJ2-5; D possibly uses TRBD1 or TRBD2 (6 bases each). V shed 2 bases and J shed 5 bases, with 9 bases lying between them. CDR1 and CDR2 (germline): MNHEY, SVGEGT. The CDR3 contains 13 residues. CDR3 DNA sequence: TGTGCCAGCAGTTACGGGGGGCGGGAGACCCAGTACTTC. It is translated as CASSYGGRETQYF.

This clonotype appeared a few times. The chain carries TRBV19 and TRBJ2-1; 8 nucleotides agree with TRBD2. The CDR3 runs 15 residues. Trimming took 2 bases from V and 6 from J; bases not matched to a gene: 6. CDR1 is LNHDA and CDR2 is SQIVND in the germline V gene (reference sequence). CDR3: CASSILTSGSNEQFF. CDR3 DNA: TGTGCCAGTAGTATACTGACCAGCGGGAGCAATGAGCAGTTCTTC.

This chain links TRBV5-1 with TRBJ2-5; a possible D gene is TRBD1 (5 bases). The ends were cut back, 1 base at V and 5 bases at J, with 6 bases in the middle. This CDR3 is built from 12 residues. CDR1 is SGHRS, CDR2 YFSETQ, per germline. The CDR3 is CASSLYRETQYF. CDR3 nucleotides: TGCGCCAGCAGCTTGTACAGGGAGACCCAGTACTTC.

The sample holds many counts of this clonotype. The J gene is TRBJ2-2, the V gene TRBV15; D is unresolved. Deletions cut 0 bases from V and 3 bases from J, with 8 bases between. From germline, CDR1 is LNHNV and CDR2 YYDKDF (reference sequence). This CDR3 has 15 residues. This CDR3 is CATSRDPEHTGELFF. For the CDR3, the DNA is TGTGCCACCAGCAGAGACCCGGAACACACCGGGGAGCTGTTTTTT.

This clonotype was picked up many times. The V gene is TRBV18, the J gene TRBJ2-7; the D gene is possibly TRBD2 (6 bases). Trimming cost V 8 bases and J 2 bases, with 13 bases left between them. The CDR3 length is 13 residues. Germline CDR1 is KGHSH and CDR2 is LQKENI. For the CDR3, the DNA is TGTGCCAGCAGCCCCCCGGGGGCCTACGAGCAGTACTTC. It translates to CASSPPGAYEQYF.

The sample holds many counts of this clonotype. This rearrangement joins TRBV7-9 to TRBJ2-1, with 8 bases matching TRBD1. The germline V gene has CDR1 SEHNR and CDR2 FQNEAQ (reference sequence). CDR3 length: 16 amino acids. V lost 1 base to trimming and J lost 11 bases; unmatched junction nucleotides: 13. CDR3 DNA sequence: TGTGCCAGCAGCTTAGAGGGACAGGCCTCCCGCCAAAAGCAGTTCTTC. Translation gives CASSLEGQASRQKQFF.

This clonotype was seen at least ten times. The chain is built from TRBV3-1 and TRBJ1-6; 9 bases map to TRBD1. From germline, CDR1 is LGHDT and CDR2 YNNKEL (reference sequence). The V segment lost 4 bases and the J segment 10 bases; nucleotides outside the gene matches: 5. This CDR3 has 14 amino acids. CDR3 bases: TGTGCCAGCAGCCCACAGGGGGCAGGGTCACCCCTCCACTTT. It yields the protein CASSPQGAGSPLHF.

Many counts were recorded for this clonotype. The genes are TRBV28 and TRBJ2-7; 8 bases are shared with TRBD2. Germline CDR1 is MDHEN and CDR2 is SYDVKM. The ends lost 5 bases at V and 3 bases at J; junction bases unmatched: 15. This CDR3 has 17 residues. CDR3 coding DNA: TGTGCCAGCAGTCCGGCGTTTCGAGCGGGAGCACACTACGAGCAGTACTTC. This translates into CASSPAFRAGAHYEQYF.

This clonotype was recorded once. CDR3 loop: CASSQLSSGNSYNEQFF. The CDR3 DNA reads as TGTGCCAGTAGTCAATTGTCTAGCGGGAACTCCTACAATGAGCAGTTCTTC. This chain links TRBV19 with TRBJ2-1; TRBD2 matches at 9 bases. The CDR3 covers 17 residues. The germline gives CDR1 LNHDA, CDR2 SQIVND (reference sequence). V dropped 5 bases and J dropped 0; count of bases not matched to a gene: 8.

Only a few counts were recorded for this clonotype. This sequence joins TRBV9 and TRBJ2-3; D not resolved. This CDR3 contains 14 residues. V was pared by 2 bases and J by 2 bases, with 9 bases between. Germline V gives CDR1 SGDLS, CDR2 YYNGEE. The CDR3 DNA follows: TGTGCCAGCAGCGTGCAGGAGTTCACAGATACGCAGTATTTT. Residues: CASSVQEFTDTQYF.